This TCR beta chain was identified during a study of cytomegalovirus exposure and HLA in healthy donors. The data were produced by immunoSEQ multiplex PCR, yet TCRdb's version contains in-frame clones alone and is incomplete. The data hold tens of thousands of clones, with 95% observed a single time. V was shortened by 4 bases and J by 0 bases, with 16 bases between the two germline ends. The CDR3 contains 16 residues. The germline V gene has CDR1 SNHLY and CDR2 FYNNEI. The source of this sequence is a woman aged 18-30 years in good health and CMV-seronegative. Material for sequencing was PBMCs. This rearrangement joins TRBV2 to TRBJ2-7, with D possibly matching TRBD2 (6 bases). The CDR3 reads CASSGSAGTLSYEQYF. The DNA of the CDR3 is TGTGCCAGCAGTGGATCTGCCGGGACTCTCTCCTACGAGCAGTACTTC.